The 10 T cell receptor beta chains below come from one sample, sequenced in a study of early T cells in non-severe SARS-CoV-2 infection. TCRdb re-called the 5' RACE reads with MiXCR, one entry per CDR3 protein. Counted here are 45,000 to 70,000 distinct CDR3 sequences, roughly 7.8% occurring once; the ten biggest clones make up over 9.5%. This sample comprised whole blood, obtained at baseline. The receptors here all came from an adult who was a healthcare worker with PCR-confirmed SARS-CoV-2 infection or an uninfected control (not recorded which).

This clonotype was counted a few times. This chain uses TRBV24-1 with TRBJ2-7; 7 bases match TRBD1. CDR1 KGHDR and CDR2 SFDVKD come from the germline V gene. The CDR3 covers 15 residues. Trimming took 2 bases from V and 3 from J; bases not matched to a gene: 6. The CDR3 sequence is CATSDSRQGNYEQYF. DNA of the CDR3: TGTGCCACCAGTGATTCCCGACAGGGTAACTACGAGCAGTACTTC.

This clonotype was counted ten times or more. The chain carries TRBV15 and TRBJ1-1; D may be TRBD1 (5 bases). CDR1 and CDR2 from the germline V gene are LNHNV and YYDKDF (reference sequence). The V and J ends lost 2 bases and 7 bases respectively, with 14 bases between them. The CDR3 consists of 14 residues. The CDR3 DNA sequence: TGTGCCACCAGCAGAACCTCGACAGAGGTTGAAGCTTTCTTT. As protein: CATSRTSTEVEAFF.

The chain employs TRBV10-3 and TRBJ2-5, with D tentatively TRBD2 (6 bases). CDR1 ENHRY and CDR2 SYGVKD come from the germline V gene. The CDR3 is 16 amino acids. Trimming left V 0 bases short and J 2 bases short, with 13 bases between. CDR3 residues: CAISESKGGIQETQYF. In nucleotides, the CDR3 is TGTGCCATCAGTGAGTCGAAAGGAGGGATTCAAGAGACCCAGTACTTC.

This clonotype was counted only a few times. The chain has TRBV18 and TRBJ2-7; the D call may be TRBD1 or TRBD2 (5 bases each). The CDR3 length is 13 residues. Trimming pared 2 bases from V and 6 bases from J, leaving 11 bases between. Germline V gene sequence: CDR1 KGHSH, CDR2 LQKENI. CDR3 bases: TGTGCCAGCTCACCAGGGGGAATCAGCGAGCAGTACTTC. This encodes CASSPGGISEQYF. The whole variable domain, remainder taken from reference TRBV18 and TRBJ2-7, is NAGVMQNPRHLVRRRGQEARLRCSPMKGHSHVYWYRQLPEEGLKFMVYLQKENIIDESGMPKERFSAEFPKEGPSILRIQQVVRGDSAAYFCASSPGGISEQYFGPGTRLTVT.

This chain uses TRBV4-1 with TRBJ2-7; no clear D gene. The CDR3 is 15 residues long. CDR1 MGHRA and CDR2 YSYEKL come from the germline V gene. Trimming removed 0 bases from V and 2 bases from J, with 11 bases in between. The CDR3 loop is CASSQEVSPTYEQYF. The CDR3 DNA sequence: TGCGCCAGCAGCCAAGAAGTCAGCCCCACCTACGAGCAGTACTTC.

In this sample, this clonotype turned up many times. V and J are TRBV11-2 and TRBJ2-3, with no clear D. Germline V gene lookup returns CDR1 SGHAT and CDR2 FQNNGV. V lost 5 bases to trimming and J lost 0 bases, with 12 bases between them. The CDR3 length is 15 residues. CDR3 DNA: TGTGCCAGCAGCCTCCCCGCGGCTAGCACAGATACGCAGTATTTT. Residues: CASSLPAASTDTQYF.

This clonotype was seen more than once but under ten times. The V call is TRBV11-2, the J call TRBJ2-3; D call uncertain. Germline V gene sequence: CDR1 SGHAT, CDR2 FQNNGV. V shed 1 base and J shed 3 bases, with 11 bases lying between them. This CDR3 contains 15 residues. This CDR3 is CASSLVGRTTDTQYF. CDR3 DNA: TGTGCCAGCAGCTTAGTAGGGCGGACGACAGATACGCAGTATTTT. The full variable domain, in which reference TRBV11-2 and TRBJ2-3 provide the parts outside the CDR3, is EAGVAQSPRYKIIEKRQSVAFWCNPISGHATLYWYQQILGQGPKLLIQFQNNGVVDDSQLPKDRFSAERLKGVDSTLKIQPAKLEDSAVYLCASSLVGRTTDTQYFGPGTRLTVL.

In this sample, this clonotype turned up many times. The V and J genes are TRBV6-6 and TRBJ2-7; 10 positions agree with TRBD2. After removal of 5 bases from V and 6 bases from J, the junction contained 7 bases not matched to a gene. There are 14 residues in the CDR3. The V gene's germline CDR1 is MNHNY and CDR2 SVGAGI (reference sequence). CDR3 loop: CASSSGRGMGEQYF. DNA for the CDR3: TGTGCCAGCAGTAGCGGGAGGGGGATGGGCGAGCAGTACTTC.

The sample holds many counts of this clonotype. The rearrangement joins TRBV6-5 to TRBJ2-6; a possible D gene is TRBD1 (6 bases). This CDR3 region has 15 residues. Trimming took 0 bases from V and 7 from J, leaving 10 bases between them. In germline, CDR1 is MNHEY, CDR2 SVGAGI. The CDR3 region has the DNA TGTGCCAGCAGTTACTCTGGACAGATCGCCAACGTCCTGACTTTC. Its protein is CASSYSGQIANVLTF.

Many counts were recorded for this clonotype. The chain has TRBV7-9 and TRBJ2-1; TRBD2 aligns across 11 bases. The CDR3 runs 17 residues. Germline V lookup: CDR1 SEHNR, CDR2 FQNEAQ (reference sequence). The V and J ends lost 5 bases and 1 base, in that order; junction bases with no gene match: 7. In DNA, the CDR3 is TGTGCCAGCAGCCCGGGACTAGCGGTAATATCCTACAATGAGCAGTTCTTC. Encoded protein: CASSPGLAVISYNEQFF. Drawing the rest from reference TRBV7-9 and TRBJ2-1, the complete variable domain is DTGVSQNPRHKITKRGQNVTFRCDPISEHNRLYWYRQTLGQGPEFLTYFQNEAQLEKSRLLSDRFSAERPKGSFSTLEIQRTEQGDSAMYLCASSPGLAVISYNEQFFGPGTRLTVL.